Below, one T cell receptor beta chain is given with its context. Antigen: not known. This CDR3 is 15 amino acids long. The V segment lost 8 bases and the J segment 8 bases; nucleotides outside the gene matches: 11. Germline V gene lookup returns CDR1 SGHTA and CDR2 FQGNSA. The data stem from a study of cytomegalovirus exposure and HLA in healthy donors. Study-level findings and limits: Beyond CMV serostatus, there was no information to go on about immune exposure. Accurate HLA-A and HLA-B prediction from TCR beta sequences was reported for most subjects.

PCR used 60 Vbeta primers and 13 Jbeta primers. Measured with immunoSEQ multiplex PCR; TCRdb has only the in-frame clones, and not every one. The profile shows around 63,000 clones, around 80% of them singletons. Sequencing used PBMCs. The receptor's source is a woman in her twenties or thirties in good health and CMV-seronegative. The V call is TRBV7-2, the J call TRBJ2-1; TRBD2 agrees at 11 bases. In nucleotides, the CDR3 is TGTGCCAGCGAATTTAGCGGGAGGGCCGGCCATGAGCAGTTCTTC. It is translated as CASEFSGRAGHEQFF.